A single sample is the source of the 32 T cell receptor beta chains below, sequenced in a study of T cell responses to AZD1222 COVID-19 vaccine. Data came from immunoSEQ multiplex PCR; TCRdb stores just in-frame clones and leaves some out. This sample has around 100,000 clones; about 88% occur once, and the top ten carry 1.8%. The specimen comprised peripheral blood, sampled on day 0 of AZD1222 vaccination. The source is an adult in good health.

The chain couples TRBV5-4 to TRBJ2-1; 11 bases match TRBD2. The CDR3 has 15 residues. J lost 5 bases, V lost 3 bases, and 4 bases had no gene match. Germline CDR1 reads SGHNT; CDR2 reads YYREEE (reference sequence). CDR3 protein: CASSSPGLADNEQFF. The CDR3 DNA reads as TGTGCCAGCAGCTCCCCGGGACTAGCGGACAATGAGCAGTTCTTC.

This chain joins TRBV4-2 and TRBJ2-2; possibly TRBD2 for D (6 bases). V lost 0 bases, J lost 6 bases, and 14 bases lay in between. CDR3 length equals 16 residues. Germline V gene data show CDR1 as LGHNA and CDR2 as YNFKEQ. The DNA of the CDR3 is TGTGCCAGCAGCCAAGAGGAGGGCGAGGGAGCCGGGGAGCTGTTTTTT. As protein: CASSQEEGEGAGELFF.

The V and J genes are TRBV5-1 and TRBJ2-5; D is perhaps TRBD1 (6 bases). CDR3 size: 14 residues. Germline V gene sequence: CDR1 SGHRS, CDR2 YFSETQ. V shed 2 bases and J shed 4 bases, with 12 bases lying between them. CDR3 protein: CASSFNRDRETQYF. CDR3 DNA: TGCGCCAGCAGCTTTAACAGGGATCGAGAGACCCAGTACTTC.

A single count supports this clone. The rearrangement joins TRBV28 to TRBJ2-5; D is unclear. The CDR3 length is 13 residues. V lost 3 bases and J lost 2, with 7 bases in between. The V gene's germline CDR1 is MDHEN and CDR2 SYDVKM. The CDR3 is CASSFGVQETQYF. The CDR3 DNA reads as TGTGCCAGCAGTTTTGGGGTTCAAGAGACCCAGTACTTC. Complete variable domain (other parts from reference TRBV28 and TRBJ2-5): DVKVTQSSRYLVKRTGEKVFLECVQDMDHENMFWYRQDPGLGLRLIYFSYDVKMKEKGDIPEGYSVSREKKERFSLILESASTNQTSMYLCASSFGVQETQYFGPGTRLLVL.

This clone has only one observation. V is TRBV6-2 or TRBV6-3 and J is TRBJ2-7; TRBD1 aligns across 8 bases. After removal of 0 bases from V and 2 bases from J, the junction contained 6 bases not matched to a gene. The CDR3 extends over 16 amino acids. Germline V gene sequence: CDR1 MNHEY, CDR2 SVGEGT. As DNA, the CDR3 is TGTGCCAGCAGTTACTCGGAGACAGGGGACCCCTACGAGCAGTACTTC. It is translated as CASSYSETGDPYEQYF.

CDR3 protein: CASSYRAGPVHEQYF. As DNA, the CDR3 is TGTGCCAGCAGTTACAGGGCAGGCCCAGTCCACGAGCAGTACTTC. This chain connects TRBV6-2 or TRBV6-3 to TRBJ2-7; D remains ambiguous. Trimming pared 2 bases from V and 5 bases from J, leaving 16 bases between. The CDR3 is 15 amino acids. Per germline, CDR1 MNHEY and CDR2 SVGEGT.

This sequence joins TRBV5-6 and TRBJ1-1, with D possibly matching TRBD1 (5 bases). The CDR3 has 15 residues. The germline CDR1 and CDR2 sequences are SGHDT and YYEEEE. Trimming removed 9 bases at V and 1 base at J, with 19 bases between. DNA of the CDR3: TGTGCCACCGGCCGGGGGGTTTTAGCGAACACTGAAGCTTTCTTT. This gives the protein CATGRGVLANTEAFF. Variable domain in full (rest from reference TRBV5-6 and TRBJ1-1): DAGVTQSPTHLIKTRGQQVTLRCSPKSGHDTVSWYQQALGQGPQFIFQYYEEEERQRGNFPDRFSGHQFPNYSSELNVNALLLGDSALYLCATGRGVLANTEAFFGQGTRLTVV.

The J gene is TRBJ2-6, the V gene TRBV6-5, with no clear D. The V end was cut by 0 bases, the J end by 0 bases, with 6 bases between. This CDR3 has 16 amino acids. The germline gives CDR1 MNHEY, CDR2 SVGAGI. The CDR3 bases are TGTGCCAGCAGTTACTCGAAACTCTCTGGGGCCAACGTCCTGACTTTC. Protein sequence: CASSYSKLSGANVLTF.

This clone was detected a few times. The V call is TRBV4-1, the J call TRBJ1-2, with D possibly being TRBD1 (6 bases). Germline CDR1 MGHRA, CDR2 YSYEKL. Between the trimmed V and J ends, which lost 2 bases and 0 bases, there was a span of 13 bases. The CDR3 runs to 16 residues. This chain's CDR3 is CASSQLLTGTNYGYTF. CDR3 sequence (DNA): TGCGCCAGCAGCCAACTATTAACAGGGACTAACTATGGCTACACCTTC.

This chain uses TRBV4-2 with TRBJ1-1, with no clear D. This CDR3 contains 17 residues. CDR1 is LGHNA and CDR2 is YNFKEQ in the germline V gene. V was shortened by 3 bases and J by 0 bases, with 17 bases between the two germline ends. The CDR3 DNA reads as TGTGCCAGCAGCCATCCATCGAGGGCCGGAATGAACACTGAAGCTTTCTTT. Its translation is CASSHPSRAGMNTEAFF.

The chain links TRBV6-6 to TRBJ2-4; D gene ambiguous. The CDR3 is made up of 14 amino acids. Trimming removed 5 bases from V and 3 bases from J, with 11 bases in between. Germline values: CDR1 MNHNY, CDR2 SVGAGI (reference sequence). Here the CDR3 DNA reads TGTGCCAGCAGTCCCCCTCTGGACAAAAACATTCAGTACTTC. Translated, it gives CASSPPLDKNIQYF.

The chain recombines TRBV28 with TRBJ2-7, with 15 nucleotides matching TRBD2. This CDR3 has 15 amino acids. Per the germline V gene, CDR1 is MDHEN and CDR2 is SYDVKM. V trimming: 2 bases; J trimming: 13 bases; junction bases outside the gene matches: 9. The CDR3 region is CASSLGTSGRNRGYF. CDR3 bases: TGTGCCAGCAGTTTAGGGACTAGCGGGAGGAACAGGGGATACTTC. Variable domain in full (rest from reference TRBV28 and TRBJ2-7): DVKVTQSSRYLVKRTGEKVFLECVQDMDHENMFWYRQDPGLGLRLIYFSYDVKMKEKGDIPEGYSVSREKKERFSLILESASTNQTSMYLCASSLGTSGRNRGYFGPGTRLTVT.

This sequence joins TRBV7-9 and TRBJ1-5; TRBD1 is a possible D gene (5 bases). Germline CDR1 and CDR2: SEHNR and FQNEAQ (reference sequence). The CDR3 contains 17 residues. V was pared by 1 base and J by 4 bases, with 17 bases between. The CDR3 is CASSLVTFRQPNQPQHF. CDR3 coding DNA: TGTGCCAGCAGCTTAGTTACCTTCAGACAGCCTAATCAGCCCCAGCATTTT.

V is TRBV6-2 or TRBV6-3 and J is TRBJ1-6; D is unclear. This CDR3 contains 15 residues. The germline gives CDR1 MNHEY, CDR2 SVGEGT. Trimming cost V 1 base and J 5 bases, with 9 bases left between them. DNA for the CDR3: TGTGCCAGCAGTTACTGGGCGAATAATAATTCACCCCTCCACTTT. Translation gives CASSYWANNNSPLHF.

In this sample, this clone turned up once. The V and J genes are TRBV7-3 and TRBJ2-1; 8 bases line up with TRBD2. V was pared by 5 bases and J by 2 bases, with 5 bases of the junction left unmatched. CDR1 is SGHTA, CDR2 FQGTGA, per germline. The CDR3 length is 15 residues. The CDR3: CASSRGRSPYNEQFF. CDR3 in DNA: TGTGCCAGCAGCCGCGGGAGGTCCCCCTACAATGAGCAGTTCTTC.

This sequence joins TRBV3-1 (or the pseudogene TRBV3-2) and TRBJ1-2; 10 bases match TRBD1. V dropped 1 base and J dropped 8; count of bases not matched to a gene: 10. This CDR3 is 16 amino acids long. Germline loops: CDR1 LGHDT, CDR2 YNNKEL (reference sequence). The CDR3 DNA reads TGTGCCAGCAGCCAAGTCTGGGACAGGGGAGCGGAAGGCTACACCTTC. This sequence encodes CASSQVWDRGAEGYTF.

The CDR3 region is CASSVLAPLGATNEKLFF. The CDR3 bases are TGTGCCAGCAGCGTTTTGGCCCCCCTGGGCGCAACTAATGAAAAACTGTTTTTT. The chain combines TRBV4-2 with TRBJ1-4, with D unresolved. The germline V gene encodes CDR1 LGHNA and CDR2 YNFKEQ. The V gene lost 5 bases and the J gene lost 0 bases, with 19 bases spanning the gap. The CDR3 extends over 18 amino acids.

The chain uses TRBV28 and TRBJ1-1, with a weak D call TRBD1 (5 bases). The CDR3 has 12 residues. Germline V gene data show CDR1 as MDHEN and CDR2 as SYDVKM. V lost 3 bases to trimming and J lost 9 bases, with 11 bases between them. CDR3 sequence: CASSLGVGQAFF. In nucleotides, the CDR3 is TGTGCCAGCAGTTTGGGCGTGGGGCAAGCTTTCTTT.

This chain connects TRBV5-6 to TRBJ2-4; 8 nucleotides match TRBD1. Germline CDR1 reads SGHDT; CDR2 reads YYEEEE. The V and J ends lost 2 bases and 0 bases, in that order; junction bases with no gene match: 10. The CDR3 totals 18 residues. CDR3 nucleotide sequence: TGTGCCAGCAGCTTCCTCCGGGACAGGTTCCTAGCCAAAAACATTCAGTACTTC. This encodes CASSFLRDRFLAKNIQYF.

This sequence joins TRBV6-2 or TRBV6-3 and TRBJ1-1, with no clear D. The CDR3 loop spans 13 amino acids. V was pared by 5 bases and J by 6 bases, with 13 bases between. In germline, CDR1 is MNHEY, CDR2 SVGEGT. CDR3 in DNA: TGTGCCAGCAGTCACGGCAAAATGGCTGAAGCTTTCTTT. Protein: CASSHGKMAEAFF.

This chain uses TRBV3-1 (or the pseudogene TRBV3-2) with TRBJ1-3; no firm D call. This CDR3 has 16 amino acids. The germline V gene has CDR1 LGHDT and CDR2 YNNKEL (reference sequence). Trimming removed 3 bases from V and 0 bases from J, with 12 bases in between. The CDR3, as DNA: TGTGCCAGCAGCCAGAGGTCCCCCATCTCTGGAAACACCATATATTTT. Protein sequence: CASSQRSPISGNTIYF.

The chain has TRBV10-3 and TRBJ2-3; tentative D call: TRBD2 (5 bases). The CDR3 runs to 15 residues. V gave up 10 bases and J gave up 5 bases, with 22 bases separating them. Germline loops: CDR1 ENHRY, CDR2 SYGVKD. The CDR3 is CATSPERPGEDTQYF. CDR3 nucleotides: TGTGCCACCTCCCCCGAGCGACCCGGGGAAGATACGCAGTATTTT.

The V gene is TRBV7-9, the J gene TRBJ2-7, with D possibly called TRBD1 or TRBD2 (6 bases each). V dropped 3 bases and J dropped 6 bases, with 24 bases sitting between them. Germline V lookup: CDR1 SEHNR, CDR2 FQNEAQ (reference sequence). The length of the CDR3 is 17 residues. CDR3 loop: CASSFDIRGLALGEQYF. As DNA, the CDR3 is TGTGCCAGCAGCTTCGATATACGGGGGCTTGCCTTGGGCGAGCAGTACTTC. The complete variable domain, with remaining parts taken from reference TRBV7-9 and TRBJ2-7, reads DTGVSQNPRHKITKRGQNVTFRCDPISEHNRLYWYRQTLGQGPEFLTYFQNEAQLEKSRLLSDRFSAERPKGSFSTLEIQRTEQGDSAMYLCASSFDIRGLALGEQYFGPGTRLTVT.

The chain combines TRBV12-3 or TRBV12-4 with TRBJ1-2; TRBD1 aligns across 8 bases. The CDR3 extends over 12 amino acids. The J segment lost 5 bases and the V segment lost 7 bases, leaving 3 bases of the junction unmatched. CDR3 loop: CASTGQGYGYTF. Written as DNA, the CDR3 is TGTGCCAGCACCGGACAGGGTTATGGCTACACCTTC.

Concerning this clone: The same CDR3 can be traced to other DNA sequences in this sample. The chain couples TRBV15 to TRBJ2-1, with D perhaps TRBD1 (5 bases). CDR1 LNHNV and CDR2 YYDKDF come from the germline V gene (reference sequence). Trimming took off 0 bases at V and 3 bases at J, with 18 bases between the two ends. The CDR3 loop spans 18 amino acids. CDR3 protein: CATSREYGGAENYNEQFF. CDR3 coding DNA: TGTGCCACCAGCAGAGAATACGGTGGGGCCGAGAACTACAATGAGCAGTTCTTC.

The J gene is TRBJ1-1, the V gene TRBV29-1; D is unclear. The V gene's germline CDR1 is SQVTM and CDR2 ANQGSEA. There are 12 residues in the CDR3. Between the trimmed V and J ends, which lost 2 bases and 1 base, there was a span of 5 bases. The CDR3 DNA reads as TGCAGCGTTGAAAGGCCGAACACTGAAGCTTTCTTT. This sequence encodes CSVERPNTEAFF.

The chain has TRBV3-1 (or the pseudogene TRBV3-2) and TRBJ2-3; the D is unclear. CDR1 LGHDT and CDR2 YNNKEL come from the germline V gene (reference sequence). Trimming took 1 base from V and 4 from J, leaving 12 bases between them. The CDR3 is 15 amino acids. The CDR3 loop reads CASSQGGIVPDTQYF. The CDR3, as DNA: TGTGCCAGCAGCCAAGGTGGGATAGTCCCAGATACGCAGTATTTT.

This chain uses TRBV27 with TRBJ2-3; D might be TRBD2 (6 bases). Germline V gene data show CDR1 as MNHEY and CDR2 as SMNVEV (reference sequence). The CDR3 loop spans 15 amino acids. The V and J ends lost 6 bases and 0 bases respectively, with 13 bases between them. This CDR3 reads CASSPWGVSTDTQYF. CDR3 DNA: TGTGCCAGCAGCCCCTGGGGGGTTAGCACAGATACGCAGTATTTT.

The CDR3 is CASSDAGGQETQYF. CDR3 in DNA: TGTGCCAGCAGTGATGCGGGAGGGCAAGAGACCCAGTACTTC. The chain carries TRBV2 and TRBJ2-5; 9 bases are a match to TRBD2. The germline V gene has CDR1 SNHLY and CDR2 FYNNEI. CDR3 size: 14 residues. The V gene end was trimmed by 3 bases and the J gene end by 2 bases; junction bases not matched to a gene: 1.

The CDR3 spells CASSLLTSGEETQYF. The CDR3 DNA reads TGCGCCAGCAGCTTGTTAACTAGCGGGGAAGAGACCCAGTACTTC. The chain carries TRBV5-1 and TRBJ2-5, with 10 bases lining up with TRBD2. The CDR3 covers 15 residues. Germline loops: CDR1 SGHRS, CDR2 YFSETQ. The J segment lost 3 bases and the V segment lost 1 base, leaving 3 bases of the junction unmatched.

The rearrangement uses TRBV11-3 and TRBJ1-2; D not certain. This CDR3 contains 13 residues. Trimming cost V 1 base and J 2 bases, with 5 bases left between them. Per the germline V gene, CDR1 is SGHNT and CDR2 is YENEEA. The CDR3 DNA reads TGTGCCAGCAGCTTAGCACAGAACTATGGCTACACCTTC. Translation: CASSLAQNYGYTF.

The rearrangement uses TRBV7-9 and TRBJ1-1, with unresolved D. The germline V and J ends were trimmed by 3 bases and 3 bases, with 8 bases remaining between them. This CDR3 spans 13 amino acids. Germline CDR1 is SEHNR and CDR2 is FQNEAQ (reference sequence). CDR3 in amino acids: CASSFTSYTEAFF. CDR3 nucleotide sequence: TGTGCCAGCAGCTTCACAAGTTACACTGAAGCTTTCTTT.